This T cell receptor (beta chain) was documented in a study of CD8 T cells in ankylosing spondylitis. The germline V gene has CDR1 MNHNS and CDR2 SASEGT. The CDR3 is made up of 14 amino acids. J was trimmed by 6 bases and V by 8 bases; bases with no gene match: 6. As the method for making TCR beta libraries, quantitative 5'-RACE with molecular barcodes was used. In TCRdb, the 5' RACE reads were re-called with MiXCR into one record per CDR3 protein. The data hold 200,000 to 300,000 distinct CDR3 sequences, with 9.5% to 12% observed a single time. Study-wide findings and caveats: Disease-linked clones were reportedly significantly enriched in matched ankylosing spondylitis synovial fluid. Ankylosing spondylitis blood appeared to carry a characteristic TCR beta motif of under ten highly homologous variants.

In this sample, this clonotype turned up a few times. No antigen is known for it. The J gene is TRBJ2-1, the V gene TRBV6-1; 11 bases are a match to TRBD2. Sequencing was performed on blood, either unsorted or a sorted T cell fraction (not recorded which). This receptor was identified in a male donor with ankylosing spondylitis or in good health (not recorded which). CDR3 sequence (DNA): TGTGCCAGCTTTTTTAGCGGGAGGGGCAATGAGCAGTTCTTC. Translated, it gives CASFFSGRGNEQFF.